The 8 T cell receptor beta chains below all came from one sample that was sequenced in a study of cytomegalovirus exposure and HLA in healthy donors. PCR primers comprised 60 Vbeta and 13 Jbeta primers. The method was immunoSEQ multiplex PCR; TCRdb's version includes in-frame clones alone and lacks a portion of them. The sample table sets out 100,000 to 150,000 clones. The sequenced material came from PBMCs. The receptors stem from a man younger than 35 in good health and CMV-seronegative.

The gene calls are TRBV27 and TRBJ2-2; TRBD1 aligns across 10 bases. Germline assignment: CDR1 MNHEY and CDR2 SMNVEV (reference sequence). The CDR3 is made up of 14 amino acids. The V gene end was trimmed by 6 bases and the J gene end by 7 bases; junction bases not matched to a gene: 5. Here the CDR3 DNA reads TGTGCCAGCAGACGGACAGGGGGTGTCGGGGAGCTGTTTTTT. Protein sequence: CASRRTGGVGELFF.

The chain employs TRBV4-1 and TRBJ1-5; no reliable D call. CDR1 and CDR2 from the germline V gene are MGHRA and YSYEKL. This CDR3 spans 15 amino acids. Trimming took off 4 bases at V and 4 bases at J, with 14 bases between the two ends. Here the CDR3 DNA reads TGCGCCAGCAGCCTCTTCTTGGGAGGAAATCAGCCCCAGCATTTT. It translates to CASSLFLGGNQPQHF.

The chain uses TRBV18 and TRBJ2-5, with D unclear. The V gene's germline CDR1 is KGHSH and CDR2 LQKENI. The CDR3 is 14 residues long. The germline V and J ends were trimmed by 1 base and 2 bases, with 8 bases remaining between them. CDR3 amino acids: CASSPRREQETQYF. CDR3 DNA: TGTGCCAGCTCACCACGGAGAGAGCAAGAGACCCAGTACTTC.

CDR3 sequence reads: CASRAAGQNYGYTF. CDR3 sequence (DNA): TGTGCCAGCAGAGCGGCAGGTCAAAACTATGGCTACACCTTC. The V gene is TRBV6-1, the J gene TRBJ1-2; D is unclear. Trimming cost V 6 bases and J 2 bases, with 13 bases left between them. Germline loops: CDR1 MNHNS, CDR2 SASEGT. The CDR3 runs to 14 residues.

The CDR3 nucleotides are TGTGCCAGCAGCATGACGTGGGAGCGGGACGAGCAGTACTTC. Translation: CASSMTWERDEQYF. The chain uses TRBV11-2 and TRBJ2-7; D perhaps matches TRBD2 (6 bases). The V and J ends lost 5 bases and 5 bases respectively, with 16 bases between them. The CDR3 consists of 14 residues. Looked up from germline, CDR1 is SGHAT and CDR2 is FQNNGV.

The V gene is TRBV6-1, the J gene TRBJ2-3, with a weak D call TRBD1 (6 bases). Germline assignment: CDR1 MNHNS and CDR2 SASEGT. Trimming pared 6 bases from V and 0 bases from J, leaving 13 bases between. The length of the CDR3 is 15 residues. The CDR3 sequence is CASSGQLLSTDTQYF. CDR3 bases: TGTGCCAGCAGCGGACAGCTTCTAAGCACAGATACGCAGTATTTT.

The J gene is TRBJ1-1, the V gene TRBV28; 8 nucleotides match TRBD1. This CDR3 is 15 amino acids long. V trimming: 5 bases; J trimming: 1 base; junction bases outside the gene matches: 6. The germline gives CDR1 MDHEN, CDR2 SYDVKM. CDR3 sequence (DNA): TGTGCCAGCAGTCCCCCGGGACAGGAGAACACTGAAGCTTTCTTT. Amino acid sequence: CASSPPGQENTEAFF. The entire variable domain, with the rest obtained from reference TRBV28 and TRBJ1-1, is as follows: DVKVTQSSRYLVKRTGEKVFLECVQDMDHENMFWYRQDPGLGLRLIYFSYDVKMKEKGDIPEGYSVSREKKERFSLILESASTNQTSMYLCASSPPGQENTEAFFGQGTRLTVV.

The rearrangement uses TRBV11-3 and TRBJ1-1; TRBD1 aligns across 8 bases. The CDR3 loop spans 15 amino acids. With V trimmed by 4 bases and J by 3 bases, 7 bases remained unmatched. Germline V gene sequence: CDR1 SGHNT, CDR2 YENEEA. The CDR3 DNA is TGTGCCAGCAGCTCTCTCACAGGGGGGGACACTGAAGCTTTCTTT. This codes for CASSSLTGGDTEAFF.